These 24 T cell receptor beta chains were sequenced from one sample in a study of T cell responses to AZD1222 COVID-19 vaccine. Clones were read by immunoSEQ multiplex PCR, and TCRdb kept only the in-frame ones, dropping some. The sample records some 150,000 clones, 92% being singletons. The starting material was peripheral blood, obtained 28 days after the second AZD1222 dose. These receptors were taken from an adult who received the AZD1222 COVID-19 vaccine.

The gene calls are TRBV27 and TRBJ2-5; maybe TRBD2 (5 bases). Germline CDR1 MNHEY, CDR2 SMNVEV (reference sequence). The germline V and J ends were trimmed by 8 bases and 4 bases, with 14 bases remaining between them. This CDR3 is 13 amino acids long. The CDR3 bases are TGTGCCAGCTCCGCCCGGAGGCGAGAGACCCAGTACTTC. Its translation: CASSARRRETQYF.

The gene calls are TRBV27 and TRBJ1-1; 7 bases are a match to TRBD1. V shed 5 bases, J shed 0 bases, and the junction held 9 bases outside the gene matches. From germline, CDR1 is MNHEY and CDR2 SMNVEV (reference sequence). The CDR3 is 16 amino acids. The CDR3 sequence is CASSIRGDSVNTEAFF. The DNA for the CDR3 is TGTGCCAGCAGTATTCGCGGGGACAGCGTGAACACTGAAGCTTTCTTT.

This clone is a singleton in its sample. The chain combines TRBV9 with TRBJ2-1; 7 bases agree with TRBD2. Germline assignment: CDR1 SGDLS and CDR2 YYNGEE. The CDR3 runs 15 residues. Trimming took 4 bases from V and 9 from J; bases not matched to a gene: 13. This CDR3 is CASSPGLEGQGEQFF. The CDR3 DNA sequence: TGTGCCAGCAGCCCCGGACTAGAGGGGCAGGGTGAGCAGTTCTTC.

This clone was counted between two and nine times. The J gene is TRBJ2-1, the V gene TRBV10-2; the match to TRBD2 covers 14 bases. CDR1 is WSHSY, CDR2 SAAADI, per germline. V shed 3 bases, J shed 8 bases, and the junction held 12 bases outside the gene matches. The CDR3 runs 18 residues. The CDR3 DNA reads TGCGCCAGCAGTGACCTCGGGACTAGCGGGAGAGGGTGGGATGAGCAGTTCTTC. It specifies CASSDLGTSGRGWDEQFF.

This clone has just a few counts. This chain uses TRBV7-9 with TRBJ2-1, with 9 bases that match TRBD2. V shed 8 bases and J 6 bases; nucleotides not matched to a gene: 11. This CDR3 has 15 residues. Germline CDR1 reads SEHNR; CDR2 reads FQNEAQ (reference sequence). The CDR3 region has the DNA TGTGCCAGCGGTGGTGGCGGGAGGGCCGCCAATGAGCAGTTCTTC. It is translated as CASGGGGRAANEQFF.

The genes are TRBV7-9 and TRBJ1-1, with 7 bases fitting TRBD1. The CDR3 length is 14 residues. CDR1 and CDR2 from the germline V gene are SEHNR and FQNEAQ (reference sequence). Germline trimming cut 3 bases from V and 4 bases from J; bases unmatched to any gene: 5. CDR3 region: CASSFTGVGTEAFF. For the CDR3, the DNA is TGTGCCAGCAGCTTTACAGGGGTTGGCACTGAAGCTTTCTTT.

The chain carries TRBV7-9 and TRBJ1-1, with D possibly TRBD1 on 5 matching bases. Trimming took 4 bases from V and 4 from J, leaving 10 bases between them. Germline V gene sequence: CDR1 SEHNR, CDR2 FQNEAQ (reference sequence). The CDR3 totals 13 residues. The CDR3 loop reads CASSSTQGTEAFF. For the CDR3, the DNA is TGTGCCAGCAGCTCAACCCAGGGCACTGAAGCTTTCTTT. Variable domain in full (rest from reference TRBV7-9 and TRBJ1-1): DTGVSQNPRHKITKRGQNVTFRCDPISEHNRLYWYRQTLGQGPEFLTYFQNEAQLEKSRLLSDRFSAERPKGSFSTLEIQRTEQGDSAMYLCASSSTQGTEAFFGQGTRLTVV.

This clone was recorded only once. The genes are TRBV19 and TRBJ1-5; a possible D gene is TRBD1 (5 bases). The CDR3 covers 11 residues. CDR1 is LNHDA, CDR2 SQIVND, per germline (reference sequence). The V end was cut by 1 base, the J end by 11 bases, with 6 bases between. The CDR3 DNA reads as TGTGCCAGTAGTATAGGAGGGGCCCAGCATTTT. Translating it yields CASSIGGAQHF.

The chain recombines TRBV18 with TRBJ2-3; TRBD2 agrees at 11 bases. This CDR3 is 17 amino acids long. Per the germline V gene, CDR1 is KGHSH and CDR2 is LQKENI. After removal of 3 bases from V and 2 bases from J, the junction contained 7 bases not matched to a gene. The CDR3 is CASSPARLAGNTDTQYF. CDR3 nucleotides: TGTGCCAGCTCACCGGCCAGACTAGCGGGAAACACAGATACGCAGTATTTT.

The chain combines TRBV9 with TRBJ1-2; D call uncertain. CDR1 is SGDLS and CDR2 is YYNGEE in the germline V gene. V lost 0 bases to trimming and J lost 9 bases, with 12 bases between them. This CDR3 is built from 13 residues. For the CDR3, the DNA is TGTGCCAGCAGCGTAGAAACGGCTGGAAGCTACACCTTC. Translated, it gives CASSVETAGSYTF. Combining the CDR3 with reference TRBV9 and TRBJ1-2 gives the whole variable domain DSGVTQTPKHLITATGQRVTLRCSPRSGDLSVYWYQQSLDQGLQFLIQYYNGEERAKGNILERFSAQQFPDLHSELNLSSLELGDSALYFCASSVETAGSYTFGSGTRLTVV.

The chain recombines TRBV11-3 with TRBJ2-7, with D possibly TRBD1 on 8 matching bases. CDR1 is SGHNT, CDR2 YENEEA, per germline. There are 15 residues in the CDR3. V lost 3 bases and J lost 2, with 14 bases in between. The CDR3 DNA follows: TGTGCCAGCAGCTTGAGACAGGGGACTACCTACGAGCAGTACTTC. Translation: CASSLRQGTTYEQYF.

The CDR3 nucleotides are TGTGCCAGCAGCCGATGGGCGGATAGCACAGATACGCAGTATTTT. As protein: CASSRWADSTDTQYF. The chain uses TRBV28 and TRBJ2-3; D ambiguous. The CDR3 consists of 15 residues. V shed 6 bases and J shed 0 bases, with 13 bases lying between them. CDR1 is MDHEN and CDR2 is SYDVKM in the germline V gene.

This chain joins TRBV5-1 and TRBJ2-7, with 8 bases lining up with TRBD1. The CDR3 is made up of 14 amino acids. Germline trimming cut 4 bases from V and 7 bases from J; bases unmatched to any gene: 10. The V gene's germline CDR1 is SGHRS and CDR2 YFSETQ. CDR3 coding DNA: TGCGCCAGCAGCCCCGACAGGGGCGGGTATGAGCAGTACTTC. Amino acid sequence: CASSPDRGGYEQYF. Filled out from reference TRBV5-1 and TRBJ2-7, the complete variable domain reads KAGVTQTPRYLIKTRGQQVTLSCSPISGHRSVSWYQQTPGQGLQFLFEYFSETQRNKGNFPGRFSGRQFSNSRSEMNVSTLELGDSALYLCASSPDRGGYEQYFGPGTRLTVT.

The gene calls are TRBV7-8 and TRBJ1-5, with TRBD1 as a possible D gene (6 bases). Per germline, CDR1 SGHVS and CDR2 FQNEAQ. V lost 5 bases and J 7 bases, leaving 12 bases between the germline ends. The CDR3 length is 13 residues. CDR3 sequence (DNA): TGTGCCAGCAGCGCGAGACAGGCACAGCCCCAGCATTTT. Its translation is CASSARQAQPQHF.

The gene calls are TRBV3-1 (or the pseudogene TRBV3-2) and TRBJ2-1, with D unclear. The CDR3 spans 11 residues. Germline values: CDR1 LGHDT, CDR2 YNNKEL (reference sequence). The V gene lost 8 bases and the J gene lost 6 bases, with 8 bases spanning the gap. The CDR3 sequence: CASERTNEQFF. For the CDR3, the DNA is TGTGCCAGCGAGAGGACCAATGAGCAGTTCTTC.

The V and J genes are TRBV4-3 and TRBJ2-5, with 12 bases matching TRBD2. The CDR3 runs 16 residues. Germline V CDR1 and CDR2: LGHNA, YSLEER. Trimming took 2 bases from V and 1 from J; bases not matched to a gene: 2. The CDR3 loop is CASSQLLAGGQETQYF. In nucleotides, the CDR3 is TGCGCCAGCAGCCAATTACTAGCGGGAGGCCAAGAGACCCAGTACTTC.

J is TRBJ2-1 and V is TRBV2; D is perhaps TRBD2 (6 bases). Germline lookup yields CDR1 SNHLY and CDR2 FYNNEI. The V and J ends lost 7 bases and 5 bases respectively, with 9 bases between them. CDR3 length: 12 residues. CDR3 DNA: TGTGCCAGCAAAGGGGAGGACAATGAGCAGTTCTTC. It yields the protein CASKGEDNEQFF.

The J gene is TRBJ2-1, the V gene TRBV24-1, with TRBD2 matching over 13 bases. Germline CDR1 reads KGHDR; CDR2 reads SFDVKD. The CDR3 spans 18 residues. J was trimmed by 2 bases and V by 4 bases; bases with no gene match: 7. The CDR3: CATSDPSGTSGTYNEQFF. The CDR3 DNA is TGTGCCACCAGTGACCCATCAGGGACTAGCGGGACCTACAATGAGCAGTTCTTC.

The rearrangement uses TRBV11-2 and TRBJ2-2, with D hard to call. The germline V and J ends were trimmed by 5 bases and 4 bases, with 11 bases remaining between them. The germline V gene has CDR1 SGHAT and CDR2 FQNNGV. This CDR3 region has 14 residues. CDR3 in amino acids: CASSVGYSTGELFF. CDR3 coding DNA: TGTGCCAGCAGCGTGGGGTATAGCACCGGGGAGCTGTTTTTT. Full variable domain (rest looked up from reference TRBV11-2 and TRBJ2-2): EAGVAQSPRYKIIEKRQSVAFWCNPISGHATLYWYQQILGQGPKLLIQFQNNGVVDDSQLPKDRFSAERLKGVDSTLKIQPAKLEDSAVYLCASSVGYSTGELFFGEGSRLTVL.

This rearrangement joins TRBV3-1 (or the pseudogene TRBV3-2) to TRBJ1-6; no definite D call. The CDR3 is made up of 14 amino acids. The germline gives CDR1 LGHDT, CDR2 YNNKEL (reference sequence). V lost 4 bases and J 10 bases, leaving 14 bases between the germline ends. Written as DNA, the CDR3 is TGTGCCAGCAGCCGGAGAGGGTTCGGGTCACCCCTCCACTTT. Its protein is CASSRRGFGSPLHF.

This sequence joins TRBV10-3 and TRBJ2-7, with D maybe TRBD1 (6 bases). This CDR3 is built from 14 residues. Trimming took 3 bases from V and 2 from J, leaving 11 bases between them. Germline lookup yields CDR1 ENHRY and CDR2 SYGVKD. The CDR3: CAISDVQGTYEQYF. Written as DNA, the CDR3 is TGTGCCATCAGTGATGTTCAGGGGACCTACGAGCAGTACTTC.

To note about this clone: The identical CDR3 is also encoded by other nucleotide sequences in the sample. The V gene is TRBV6-5, the J gene TRBJ1-2; no firm D call. This CDR3 is 14 amino acids long. With 0 bases removed from V and 4 bases from J, the gap between germline ends came to 9 bases. Germline V gene lookup returns CDR1 MNHEY and CDR2 SVGAGI. CDR3 coding DNA: TGTGCCAGCAGTTACTCGTCAGGTGGCTATGGCTACACCTTC. It is translated as CASSYSSGGYGYTF.

The chain employs TRBV5-4 and TRBJ2-3; TRBD2 agrees at 8 bases. Per germline, CDR1 SGHNT and CDR2 YYREEE (reference sequence). The CDR3 has 16 residues. With 4 bases clipped from V and 1 base from J, the junction kept 8 bases outside the gene matches. The CDR3: CASSGRLAGGTDTQYF. In DNA, the CDR3 is TGTGCCAGCAGCGGAAGGCTAGCGGGCGGCACAGATACGCAGTATTTT.

The chain carries TRBV28 and TRBJ2-5; maybe TRBD1 (6 bases). The germline gives CDR1 MDHEN, CDR2 SYDVKM. V was clipped by 1 base and J by 3 bases, with 9 bases between them. CDR3 size: 14 residues. In nucleotides, the CDR3 is TGTGCCAGCAGTTTATACAGGGAGAAAGAGACCCAGTACTTC. This encodes CASSLYREKETQYF.